This T cell receptor (beta chain) was identified in a study of CD8 T cells in cerebrospinal fluid in Alzheimer's disease. The study's findings and limits: Patients with mild cognitive impairment or Alzheimer's disease had a larger top CSF clone percentage than controls.

By frequency, this clonotype registers large. Its cognate antigen is unknown. This CDR3 has 13 amino acids. CDR1 MNHNY and CDR2 SVGAGI come from the germline V gene (reference sequence). Reanalyzing the 10x single-cell sequencing reads, TCRdb keeps one entry per CDR3 protein, without DNA. Its table lists about 500 distinct CDR3 sequences. The chain recombines TRBV6-6 with TRBJ2-5; TCRdb designates TRBD1, a call that cannot be tested without DNA. The receptor comes from a human donor with Alzheimer's disease. Sequenced sample: cerebrospinal fluid. The CDR3 spells CASFDRGKETQYF.